This T cell receptor (beta chain) originates from a study of shared clonotypes between healthy human individuals. Overall study: There were three CD4 naive, three CD4 memory, two CD8 naive and one CD8 memory plates per donor. Findings and limits, study-wide: Naive subsets typically showed greater estimated richness than memory subsets.

Looked up from germline, CDR1 is MDHEN and CDR2 is SYDVKM. This CDR3 comprises 13 residues. V was clipped by 5 bases and J by 14 bases, with 21 bases between them. Sequencing used immunoSEQ multiplex PCR; TCRdb keeps in-frame clones, though not all of them. The table lists more than 2 million clones, around 95% of them singletons. With regard to this clone: Its target is not known.

Caucasian adults residing in Nashville, Tennessee made up all the donors. The sample consisted of naive CD4+ T cells sorted from blood. Subset of the sample: CD45RA+ positively selected. The TCR was taken from a man aged 18 to 35 in good health. The J gene is TRBJ1-1, the V gene TRBV28; possible D gene TRBD1, 5 bases. Written as DNA, the CDR3 is TGTGCCAGCAGTACCGGGACTGGGGGAAGGGAGTTCTTT. It codes for CASSTGTGGREFF. Full variable domain (remainder filled in from reference TRBV28 and TRBJ1-1): DVKVTQSSRYLVKRTGEKVFLECVQDMDHENMFWYRQDPGLGLRLIYFSYDVKMKEKGDIPEGYSVSREKKERFSLILESASTNQTSMYLCASSTGTGGREFFGQGTRLTVV.